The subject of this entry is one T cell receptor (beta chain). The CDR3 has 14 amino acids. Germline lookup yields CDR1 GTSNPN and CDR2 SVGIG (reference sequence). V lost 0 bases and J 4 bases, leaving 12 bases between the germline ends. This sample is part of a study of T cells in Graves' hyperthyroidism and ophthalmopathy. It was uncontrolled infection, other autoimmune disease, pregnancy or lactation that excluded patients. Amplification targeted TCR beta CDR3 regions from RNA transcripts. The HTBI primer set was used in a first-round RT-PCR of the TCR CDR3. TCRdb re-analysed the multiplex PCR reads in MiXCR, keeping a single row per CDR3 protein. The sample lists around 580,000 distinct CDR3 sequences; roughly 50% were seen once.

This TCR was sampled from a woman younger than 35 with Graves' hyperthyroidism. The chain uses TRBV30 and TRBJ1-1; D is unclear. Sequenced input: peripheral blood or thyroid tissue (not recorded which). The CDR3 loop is CAWSVLGSGTEAFF. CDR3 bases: TGTGCCTGGAGTGTACTGGGTAGCGGCACTGAAGCTTTCTTT.